This T cell receptor beta chain was recovered during a study of identical twins (dated by TCRdb to between 2015 and 2016). About the investigation overall: To test whether fetal clonotypes persist, the study used deep sequencing on TCR alpha and beta repertoires from monozygotic twins, unrelated adults of various ages, and cord blood. To rule out contamination, replicate twin experiments were performed at different times with different library preparation protocols.

Libraries were made using 5' RACE. Instrument used: Illumina HiSeq 2000. A universal primer binding site was introduced by template switching, and a unique molecular identifier was present in the final cDNA, enabling accurate counting of TCR cDNA molecules. Specific primers in the conserved constant-segment region were used to synthesize first-strand cDNA for TCR alpha and beta chains. To control for contamination, every cDNA library carried two barcodes: a SMART-Mk sample barcode plus Illumina barcodes. TruSeq adapter sequences, together with Illumina sample barcodes, were added in two successive PCR steps. Sequencing of the TCR alpha and beta cDNA libraries was done on the Illumina HiSeq platform using custom primers. In the authors' own workflow: Raw reads were processed with MiGEC to extract unique molecular identifiers, and MiXCR was used to determine CDR3 positions. For each individual, recombination models were inferred using an EM algorithm with the repgenHMM and IGoR tools. The tcR package in R was used for shared clonotype analysis, with sharing normalized by the product of cloneset sizes. Out-of-frame nonproductive sequences were analyzed to study raw recombination free of thymic and clonal selection effects. In TCRdb, the public reads were trimmed at Q25 with fastp and aligned with MiXCR, with productive beta chains retained. Every CDR3 protein is listed once, alongside the most common genes and DNA of its rows. The V and J calls and clone size come from TCRdb's table, not from the authors' own analysis. For this sample there are some 300,000 distinct CDR3 sequences; 12% appear just once. Just over 7% of the sample is in the top ten clones.

This clonotype has a count of ten or more. Its antigen has not been determined. Base qualities were left out, and no much larger clone turns up one base away. Looking up the germline V gene yields CDR1 SGHTA and CDR2 FQGNSA. CDR3 length: 12 amino acids, cysteine to phenylalanine. CDR3 DNA only is kept here, 36 bases in frame from base 1. Trimming costs V 3 bases and J 3 bases, and their ends lie 5 bases apart. Summary of the overall study and its limitations: In monozygotic twins, out-of-frame TCR alpha sharing was systematically underestimated by recombination models, although the models agreed with sharing between unrelated individuals. Fewer insertions were carried by abundant cord blood beta clonotypes; a weaker similar trend was observed in young adult naive repertoires, while no such trend was observed in memory repertoires. Compared with coincidental sharing between unrelated individuals, an excess of low generation-probability sequences was observed among out-of-frame TCR alpha sequences shared between twins. Because the same donors could not be followed over many years, the conclusions depended on cross-sectional statistical analysis. Excess twin sharing in beta out-of-frame sequences was weaker because fewer shared sequences lowered the signal-to-noise ratio. Invariant T cells such as MAIT and iNKT could partly confound zero-insertion analyses, though diverse VJ usage argued against this for most clonotypes.

Every donor was a healthy Caucasian. The twin cohort comprised three pairs of female monozygotic twins, all aged about 18 to 29 years. CD4+ and CD8+ T cell populations were isolated with positive isolation kits from Invitrogen. Separately, the same data were catalogued under a study of yellow fever vaccine responses in identical twins. The other study reports the following: According to the authors, the vaccine-induced T cell response in identical twins seemed to be partly convergent and partly specific to each individual. In the study, vaccine-responding T cell clones were precisely tracked in identical twins.

The specimen was CD8+ T cells sorted from blood. This chain is built from TRBV7-2 and TRBJ1-1; no D gene is confidently identified. The clonotype originates from a woman aged 18-30 years in good health. The bases are TGTGCCAGCAGCTTTGTCGACACTGAAGCTTTCTTT. Its protein reads: CASSFVDTEAFF.